This T cell receptor beta chain appears in the sequencing data of a study of T cells in Graves' hyperthyroidism and ophthalmopathy. Study as a whole: At the time of initial diagnosis and before any treatment, peripheral blood was collected.

This clonotype was counted many times. Its specificity is unknown. General observations from the study: Ophthalmopathy stood apart from stable hyperthyroidism in a 13 V-J model. Blood also carried most thyroid clonotypes expanded above 0.001.

TCR beta CDR3 regions were amplified from RNA transcripts. Initially, a first-round RT-PCR of the TCR CDR3 employed the HTBI primer set. TCRdb redid the calling of the multiplex PCR reads with MiXCR, one entry per CDR3 protein. The sample lists under 300,000 distinct CDR3 sequences, 25% to 30% occurring once. V was trimmed by 6 bases and J by 7 bases, leaving 15 bases between them. This CDR3 comprises 13 residues. Germline assignment: CDR1 SNHLY and CDR2 FYNNEI. The V call is TRBV2, the J call TRBJ1-1; D might be TRBD1 (5 bases). The specimen was blood. The sequence derives from a middle-aged man with Graves' hyperthyroidism that later progressed to Graves' ophthalmopathy. The CDR3 region is CASRRGSGGEAFF. The CDR3 coding sequence is TGTGCCAGCAGAAGGGGCTCGGGCGGTGAAGCTTTCTTT.